One sample yielded the 31 T cell receptor beta chains listed below, sequenced in a study of cytomegalovirus exposure and HLA in healthy donors. It was with 60 Vbeta and 13 Jbeta primers that the PCR ran. Profiling relied on immunoSEQ multiplex PCR, and the TCRdb table lists in-frame clones only, not all of them. The sample shows around 150,000 clones, around 77% of them seen only once. Sequenced sample: PBMCs. These receptors all come from a woman aged 25 to 39 in good health and CMV-seronegative.

There are many counts of this clone. This chain uses TRBV6-1 with TRBJ2-1; 8 bases are a match to TRBD1. After removal of 3 bases from V and 2 bases from J, the junction contained 6 bases not matched to a gene. The germline V gene has CDR1 MNHNS and CDR2 SASEGT. The CDR3 is 16 amino acids. The CDR3 region has the DNA TGTGCCAGCAGTGACACCCGGACAGGGACCTACAATGAGCAGTTCTTC. It codes for CASSDTRTGTYNEQFF.

This clone was counted only a few times. The rearrangement links TRBV9 to TRBJ2-2; a weak D match, TRBD2 (6 bases). Trimming removed 0 bases from V and 7 bases from J, with 13 bases in between. The CDR3 consists of 15 residues. The germline V gene has CDR1 SGDLS and CDR2 YYNGEE. The CDR3 loop reads CASSVAPGDHGELFF. In DNA form, the CDR3 reads TGTGCCAGCAGCGTAGCTCCGGGGGATCACGGGGAGCTGTTTTTT.

This sequence joins TRBV29-1 and TRBJ1-1; the match to TRBD1 covers 7 bases. Germline trimming cut 7 bases from V and 2 bases from J; bases unmatched to any gene: 4. This CDR3 region has 12 residues. Per germline, CDR1 SQVTM and CDR2 ANQGSEA. CDR3 coding DNA: TGCAGCGGCAGGGGGATAAACACTGAAGCTTTCTTT. This translates into CSGRGINTEAFF.

The V call is TRBV5-1, the J call TRBJ2-7, with TRBD2 as a possible D gene (6 bases). This CDR3 spans 14 amino acids. Germline lookup yields CDR1 SGHRS and CDR2 YFSETQ. Trimming pared 0 bases from V and 12 bases from J, leaving 19 bases between. CDR3 region: CASSLVPGNSGAYF. CDR3 DNA sequence: TGCGCCAGCAGCTTGGTTCCAGGGAATAGCGGCGCGTACTTC.

The J gene is TRBJ1-4, the V gene TRBV5-1, with D possibly being TRBD1 (5 bases). The germline gives CDR1 SGHRS, CDR2 YFSETQ. CDR3 length equals 14 residues. V lost 5 bases and J lost 4, with 12 bases in between. The chain's CDR3 is CASSPDTLNEKLFF. Written as DNA, the CDR3 is TGCGCCAGCAGTCCGGACACCCTTAATGAAAAACTGTTTTTT. Looking up the rest from reference TRBV5-1 and TRBJ1-4 gives the full variable domain: KAGVTQTPRYLIKTRGQQVTLSCSPISGHRSVSWYQQTPGQGLQFLFEYFSETQRNKGNFPGRFSGRQFSNSRSEMNVSTLELGDSALYLCASSPDTLNEKLFFGSGTQLSVL.

The rearrangement uses TRBV25-1 and TRBJ2-1; D is perhaps TRBD1 (6 bases). The CDR3 sequence is 16 residues long. With 4 bases removed from V and 0 bases from J, the gap between germline ends came to 13 bases. CDR1 is MGHDK, CDR2 SYGVNS, per germline. In DNA form, the CDR3 reads TGTGCCAGCAGTGGGGTCACAGGGAACTCCTACAATGAGCAGTTCTTC. Protein product: CASSGVTGNSYNEQFF.

This clone was seen more than once but under ten times. The chain has TRBV7-9 and TRBJ1-1; D possibly corresponds to TRBD1 (5 bases). Trimming pared 2 bases from V and 0 bases from J, leaving 16 bases between. Germline CDR1 reads SEHNR; CDR2 reads FQNEAQ (reference sequence). The CDR3 runs to 17 residues. CDR3 in DNA: TGTGCCAGCAGCTTACCCCAGTGGGCAGGGATGAACACTGAAGCTTTCTTT. It yields the protein CASSLPQWAGMNTEAFF.

This clone was recorded once. The genes are TRBV4-1 and TRBJ1-5; 9 nucleotides agree with TRBD1. CDR1 and CDR2 (germline): MGHRA, YSYEKL. The CDR3 covers 14 residues. The trim removed 5 bases at V and 6 bases at J, leaving 5 bases unmatched. The CDR3 reads CASSSPGQGQPQHF. CDR3 in DNA: TGCGCCAGCAGCTCTCCGGGACAGGGTCAGCCCCAGCATTTT.

The chain employs TRBV27 and TRBJ2-3; unclear D gene. This CDR3 has 17 residues. The V gene's germline CDR1 is MNHEY and CDR2 SMNVEV (reference sequence). V dropped 5 bases and J dropped 4 bases, with 22 bases sitting between them. The CDR3 sequence is CASSPTPAHSRPDTQYF. CDR3 DNA sequence: TGTGCCAGCAGTCCTACACCGGCCCACAGCCGCCCAGATACGCAGTATTTT.

The chain links TRBV4-2 to TRBJ1-4; 7 bases align to TRBD1. Germline V gene sequence: CDR1 LGHNA, CDR2 YNFKEQ. Unmatched junction bases numbered 3, after V lost 0 bases and J lost 8 bases. This CDR3 contains 14 residues. This CDR3 is CASSQDRGWEKLFF. In nucleotides, the CDR3 is TGTGCCAGCAGCCAAGACAGGGGGTGGGAAAAACTGTTTTTT.

The V gene is TRBV10-3, the J gene TRBJ1-5; no reliable D call. V dropped 6 bases and J dropped 4 bases, with 10 bases sitting between them. This CDR3 region has 13 residues. CDR1 is ENHRY, CDR2 SYGVKD, per germline. The CDR3 protein is CAIRSTENQPQHF. The CDR3 DNA sequence: TGTGCCATCAGATCGACGGAGAATCAGCCCCAGCATTTT.

This clone was counted once. J is TRBJ2-1 and V is TRBV10-3; TRBD2 aligns across 9 bases. J gave up 9 bases and V 0 bases, and 9 bases lay outside the gene matches. This CDR3 is 16 amino acids long. Germline CDR1 is ENHRY and CDR2 is SYGVKD. The CDR3 here is CAISESLAGGEAEQFF. The CDR3 coding sequence is TGTGCCATCAGTGAGTCTCTGGCGGGGGGGGAGGCTGAGCAGTTCTTC.

The chain couples TRBV5-4 to TRBJ2-1, with TRBD2 as a possible D gene (6 bases). The CDR3 is 12 amino acids. V was shortened by 3 bases and J by 10 bases, with 11 bases between the two germline ends. Germline assignment: CDR1 SGHNT and CDR2 YYREEE (reference sequence). The DNA for the CDR3 is TGTGCCAGCAGCTCACTAGCATCGGAGCAGTTCTTC. Translated, it gives CASSSLASEQFF. The variable domain in full, completed from reference TRBV5-4 and TRBJ2-1, reads ETGVTQSPTHLIKTRGQQVTLRCSSQSGHNTVSWYQQALGQGPQFIFQYYREEENGRGNFPPRFSGLQFPNYSSELNVNALELDDSALYLCASSSLASEQFFGPGTRLTVL.

This clone was counted a few times. The chain combines TRBV5-1 with TRBJ1-4; 9 positions match TRBD1. This CDR3 is built from 14 residues. Germline V lookup: CDR1 SGHRS, CDR2 YFSETQ. The V and J ends lost 5 bases and 7 bases, in that order; junction bases with no gene match: 6. For the CDR3, the DNA is TGCGCCAGCAGTCCACAGGGGGCGACTGAAAAACTGTTTTTT. It translates to CASSPQGATEKLFF.

The rearrangement joins TRBV2 to TRBJ2-3; TRBD1 might be the D (6 bases). Germline V CDR1 and CDR2: SNHLY, FYNNEI. CDR3 length equals 17 residues. V was shortened by 4 bases and J by 2 bases, with 19 bases between the two germline ends. CDR3 amino acids: CASSVKTDRSTTDTQYF. The CDR3 DNA reads as TGTGCCAGCAGTGTAAAGACTGACAGGTCTACCACAGATACGCAGTATTTT.

The chain carries TRBV27 and TRBJ2-3, with a tentative D call TRBD2 (5 bases). Between the trimmed V and J ends, which lost 10 bases and 0 bases, there was a span of 14 bases. Germline V gives CDR1 MNHEY, CDR2 SMNVEV (reference sequence). CDR3 length: 14 residues. CDR3 region: CATGAASSTDTQYF. The CDR3 region has the DNA TGTGCCACCGGAGCGGCCTCTAGCACAGATACGCAGTATTTT.

The gene calls are TRBV6-6 and TRBJ2-2; a possible D gene is TRBD2 (5 bases). CDR1 and CDR2 from the germline V gene are MNHNY and SVGAGI (reference sequence). The CDR3 covers 12 residues. Deletions cut 8 bases from V and 8 bases from J, with 12 bases between. CDR3 region: CASCRPGGELFF. For the CDR3, the DNA is TGTGCCAGCTGCCGCCCGGGGGGGGAGCTGTTTTTT.

V gene TRBV4-1 combines with J gene TRBJ1-5, with unresolved D. CDR3 length: 13 amino acids. CDR1 MGHRA and CDR2 YSYEKL come from the germline V gene. V dropped 3 bases and J dropped 4 bases, with 7 bases sitting between them. CDR3 bases: TGCGCCAGCAGCCACGCAGTGAATCAGCCCCAGCATTTT. Its protein is CASSHAVNQPQHF.

This clone was counted ten times or more. CDR3 sequence (DNA): TGTGCCAGCAGGACTGGTGGCCTCCGCTACAATGAGCAGTTCTTC. It encodes CASRTGGLRYNEQFF. The rearrangement joins TRBV5-4 to TRBJ2-1, with D unclear. V shed 5 bases and J shed 3 bases, with 15 bases lying between them. Germline V gene data show CDR1 as SGHNT and CDR2 as YYREEE (reference sequence). This CDR3 spans 15 amino acids.

The rearrangement uses TRBV27 and TRBJ1-5; 9 bases are shared with TRBD1. The CDR3 runs 14 residues. CDR1 is MNHEY and CDR2 is SMNVEV in the germline V gene (reference sequence). Losses at the gene ends were 6 bases for V and 7 bases for J; bases not matched to a gene: 7. The chain's CDR3 is CASRSTGGGQPQHF. The CDR3 nucleotides are TGTGCCAGCAGGTCGACAGGGGGTGGGCAGCCCCAGCATTTT.

The V and J genes are TRBV27 and TRBJ1-5; D is possibly TRBD1 (6 bases). V lost 6 bases and J 3 bases, leaving 9 bases between the germline ends. This CDR3 has 13 amino acids. Germline loops: CDR1 MNHEY, CDR2 SMNVEV (reference sequence). CDR3 bases: TGTGCCAGCAGGCGACAGGTCAATCAGCCCCAGCATTTT. It yields the protein CASRRQVNQPQHF.

Notes on this clone: One end of the junction does not line up with germline, which may come from a read error. The chain carries TRBV4-2 and TRBJ2-7; D is unclear. Per the germline V gene, CDR1 is LGHNA and CDR2 is YNFKEQ. The CDR3 is 13 residues long. The CDR3 DNA is TGTGCCAGCAGCCAAGATTTCGGAGCCCCTCTTGGTTTC. Translating gives CASSQDFGAPLGF.

The chain employs TRBV30 and TRBJ1-1, with D unclear. The CDR3 consists of 12 residues. Per germline, CDR1 GTSNPN and CDR2 SVGIG (reference sequence). V shed 5 bases and J shed 2 bases, with 9 bases lying between them. Here the CDR3 reads CAWGRTNTEAFF. CDR3 sequence (DNA): TGTGCCTGGGGGCGGACTAACACTGAAGCTTTCTTT.

A single count supports this clone. This chain links TRBV5-6 with TRBJ1-2; perhaps TRBD1 as D (5 bases). The CDR3 covers 15 residues. Trimming took 6 bases from V and 5 from J, leaving 20 bases between them. Germline loops: CDR1 SGHDT, CDR2 YYEEEE. DNA for the CDR3: TGTGCCAGCACCCGAGGGAGGGGCCAGACATATGGCTACACCTTC. Translation: CASTRGRGQTYGYTF.

The count of this clone is one. The chain's CDR3 is CASSLDTGETQYF. The CDR3 bases are TGTGCCAGCAGCTTAGATACAGGGGAGACCCAGTACTTC. This chain links TRBV7-2 with TRBJ2-5; maybe TRBD1 (6 bases). Trimming removed 1 base from V and 5 bases from J, with 8 bases in between. Germline-derived CDR1 and CDR2 are SGHTA and FQGNSA. This CDR3 is built from 13 residues.

This clone was found a few times. The CDR3 loop reads CASSLTGENTEAFF. CDR3 nucleotides: TGTGCCAGCAGTCTAACAGGGGAGAACACTGAAGCTTTCTTT. V is TRBV6-6 and J is TRBJ1-1; 7 nucleotides align to TRBD1. V was pared by 5 bases and J by 1 base, with 4 bases of the junction left unmatched. The CDR3 contains 14 residues. CDR1 is MNHNY, CDR2 SVGAGI, per germline (reference sequence).

The chain recombines TRBV10-1 with TRBJ2-3; TRBD1 might be the D (5 bases). CDR1 and CDR2 (germline): WNHNN, SYGVQD (reference sequence). The CDR3 has 13 amino acids. Deletions cut 10 bases from V and 1 base from J, with 12 bases between. CDR3 amino acids: CATPDTGTDTQYF. As DNA, the CDR3 is TGCGCCACCCCGGACACAGGCACAGATACGCAGTATTTT.

The V call is TRBV15, the J call TRBJ2-4, with 11 bases fitting TRBD2. Germline CDR1 LNHNV, CDR2 YYDKDF (reference sequence). There are 18 residues in the CDR3. V lost 7 bases to trimming and J lost 4 bases; unmatched junction nucleotides: 15. The DNA for the CDR3 is TGTGCCACCAACTCCGCCCCAACTAGCGGGGGCGAGAAAAACATTCAGTACTTC. Encoded protein: CATNSAPTSGGEKNIQYF.

This chain joins TRBV10-3 and TRBJ1-1; D is uncertain. Deletions cut 4 bases from V and 5 bases from J, with 5 bases between. There are 11 residues in the CDR3. Germline CDR1 is ENHRY and CDR2 is SYGVKD. Here the CDR3 reads CAISGGTEAFF. CDR3 bases: TGTGCCATCAGTGGCGGGACTGAAGCTTTCTTT.

In its sample, this clone was seen once. This rearrangement joins TRBV7-9 to TRBJ1-2; D not resolved. Trimming removed 5 bases at V and 4 bases at J, with 17 bases between. CDR3 length: 15 residues. Germline V gives CDR1 SEHNR, CDR2 FQNEAQ (reference sequence). The CDR3 region is CASSSLSAGVYGYTF. In DNA form, the CDR3 reads TGTGCCAGCAGCAGTCTGAGCGCCGGGGTCTATGGCTACACCTTC.

The gene calls are TRBV5-4 and TRBJ1-1; D gene unclear. Germline CDR1 SGHNT, CDR2 YYREEE (reference sequence). The V end was cut by 2 bases, the J end by 8 bases, with 13 bases between. The CDR3 covers 13 residues. Here the CDR3 reads CASSFRSGGEAFF. The CDR3 DNA is TGTGCCAGCAGCTTTAGAAGCGGCGGGGAAGCTTTCTTT.